The rows below give T cell receptor beta chains drawn from one sample of a study of blood T cell repertoires in COVID-19. Data came from immunoSEQ multiplex PCR; TCRdb stores just in-frame clones and leaves some out. Of some 75,000 clones in the sample, roughly 88% were seen once. The sample consisted of peripheral blood. These receptors all stem from a man aged 65 to 85 with active or convalescent COVID-19. Both conserved end residues are part of each CDR3. A D gene is named only where the DNA matches it firmly.

length,V,D,CDR3
13,TRBV19,-,CASLTGGPGELFF
15,TRBV30,-,CAWRAGVGYNSPLHF
13,TRBV6-1,-,CASSETAFGAQYF
14,TRBV5-6,-,CATPPLVRKETQYF
16,TRBV15,TRBD2,CATSRVGGAGGETQYF
13,TRBV19,-,CASMAGTGNTIYF
13,TRBV5-6,-,CASRRDSDYGYTF
14,TRBV30,TRBD1,CAWRPGTGGAEAFF
16,TRBV3-1/TRBV3-2,TRBD1,CASSQDLRTGVDGYTF
16,TRBV30,-,CAWSRGTGANTGELFF
15,TRBV5-1,TRBD1,CASSSTGTPQETQYF
15,TRBV10-3,TRBD1,CAISVLGGAGQPQHF
12,TRBV2,-,CASSKDSYGYTF
14,TRBV7-6,-,CASSPGQRGETQYF
13,TRBV12-3/TRBV12-4,-,CASSSHGQETQYF
16,TRBV27,TRBD1,CASSTRTGGAGNEQFF
15,TRBV18,TRBD2,CASSQLAGVVREQFF
14,TRBV19,-,CASSITGLNTEAFF
14,TRBV28,TRBD1,CATVPTGDHQPQHF
15,TRBV25-1,TRBD1,CASSESKGADEKLFF
13,TRBV28,-,CATSEGSTDTQYF
15,TRBV11-2,TRBD2,CASSPGLAESYEQYF
15,TRBV4-1,TRBD1,CASSQETGRSEKLFF
17,TRBV24-1,TRBD1,CATSDNIPGQGQETQYF
14,TRBV19,TRBD1,CASSIVGGTGEAFF
14,TRBV7-2,-,CASSTDRGTGELFF
16,TRBV7-9,-,CASSLYLGRAGNTIYF
14,TRBV11-2,TRBD2,CASTRGGVYNEQFF
13,TRBV30,-,CAWSVRQGGGYTF
13,TRBV19,TRBD1,CASSAQGGQPQHF
12,TRBV19,-,CASMSRDYGYTF
17,TRBV6-1,TRBD2,CASSERGGRALYNEQFF
14,TRBV10-3,-,CAISERGGNEKLFF
14,TRBV19,-,CASSIRPQADTQYF
15,TRBV18,-,CASSLDTISGNTIYF
16,TRBV14,-,CASSQDTGHFTDTQYF
13,TRBV6-5,TRBD1,CASRSTGNDDYTF
13,TRBV12-3/TRBV12-4,-,CASSITGAYEQYF
15,TRBV18,TRBD1,CASSPGQGDTGELFF
12,TRBV4-1,-,CASSRRGDEQFF
15,TRBV6-5,TRBD1,CASSPSRGLYTEAFF
15,TRBV27,-,CASSLTGGGGYEQYF
15,TRBV7-9,-,CASLHLGADTDTQYF
11,TRBV29-1,-,CSVARVSEQYF
14,TRBV5-1,TRBD1,CASSTGQTTYGYTF